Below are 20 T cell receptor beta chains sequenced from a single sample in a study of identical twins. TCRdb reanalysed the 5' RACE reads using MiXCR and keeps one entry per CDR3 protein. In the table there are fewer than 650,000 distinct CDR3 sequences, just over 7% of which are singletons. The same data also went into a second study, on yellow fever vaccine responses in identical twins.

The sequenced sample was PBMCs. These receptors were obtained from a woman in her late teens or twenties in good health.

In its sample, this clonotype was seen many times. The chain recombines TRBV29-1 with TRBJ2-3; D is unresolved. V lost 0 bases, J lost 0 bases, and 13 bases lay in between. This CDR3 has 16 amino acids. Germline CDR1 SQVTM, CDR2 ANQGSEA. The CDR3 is CSVEDAQEPSTDTQYF. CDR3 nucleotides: TGCAGCGTTGAAGATGCCCAGGAACCTAGCACAGATACGCAGTATTTT.

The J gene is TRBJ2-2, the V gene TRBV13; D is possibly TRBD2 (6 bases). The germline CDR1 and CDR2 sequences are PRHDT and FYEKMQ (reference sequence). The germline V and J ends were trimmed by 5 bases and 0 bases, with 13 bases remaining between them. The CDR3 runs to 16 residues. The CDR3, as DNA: TGTGCCAGCAGCCCCCGGGGGTTCGCGAACACCGGGGAGCTGTTTTTT. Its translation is CASSPRGFANTGELFF.

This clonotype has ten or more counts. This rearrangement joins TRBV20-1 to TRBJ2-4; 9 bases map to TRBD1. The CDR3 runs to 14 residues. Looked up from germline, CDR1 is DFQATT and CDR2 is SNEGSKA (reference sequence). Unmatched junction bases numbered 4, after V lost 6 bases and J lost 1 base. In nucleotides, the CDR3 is TGCAGTGCACGGGACAGGGCGGCCAAAAACATTCAGTACTTC. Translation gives CSARDRAAKNIQYF.

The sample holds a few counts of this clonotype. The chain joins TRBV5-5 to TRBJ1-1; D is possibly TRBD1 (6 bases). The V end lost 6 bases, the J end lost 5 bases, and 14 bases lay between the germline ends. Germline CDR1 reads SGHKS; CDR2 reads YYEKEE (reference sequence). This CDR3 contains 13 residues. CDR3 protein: CASNRGAWTEAFF. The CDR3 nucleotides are TGTGCCAGCAATCGGGGGGCTTGGACTGAAGCTTTCTTT. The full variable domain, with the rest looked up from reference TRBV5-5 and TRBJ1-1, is DAGVTQSPTHLIKTRGQQVTLRCSPISGHKSVSWYQQVLGQGPQFIFQYYEKEERGRGNFPDRFSARQFPNYSSELNVNALLLGDSALYLCASNRGAWTEAFFGQGTRLTVV.

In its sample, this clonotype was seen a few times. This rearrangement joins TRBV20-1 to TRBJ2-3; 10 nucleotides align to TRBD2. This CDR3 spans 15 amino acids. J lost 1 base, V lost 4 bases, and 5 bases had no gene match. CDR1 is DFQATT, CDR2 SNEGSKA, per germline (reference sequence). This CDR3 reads CSATRLAGGTDTQYF. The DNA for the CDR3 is TGCAGTGCTACCCGTCTAGCGGGGGGCACAGATACGCAGTATTTT.

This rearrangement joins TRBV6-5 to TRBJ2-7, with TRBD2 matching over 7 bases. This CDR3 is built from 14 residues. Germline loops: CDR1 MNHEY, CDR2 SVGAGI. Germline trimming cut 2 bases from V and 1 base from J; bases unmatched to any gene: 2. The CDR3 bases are TGTGCCAGCAGTTACCGGGGGGATTCCTACGAGCAGTACTTC. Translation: CASSYRGDSYEQYF.

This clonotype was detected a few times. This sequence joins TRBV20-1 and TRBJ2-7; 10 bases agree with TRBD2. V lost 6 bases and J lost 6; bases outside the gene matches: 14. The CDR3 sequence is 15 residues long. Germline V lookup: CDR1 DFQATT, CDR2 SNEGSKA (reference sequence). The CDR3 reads CSAKWGASGSGEQYF. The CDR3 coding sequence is TGCAGTGCCAAGTGGGGGGCTAGCGGGAGTGGCGAGCAGTACTTC.

CDR3 in DNA: TGTGCCAGCAGGAATCGGGGGGGAACGAACACCGGGGAGCTGTTTTTT. Translating it yields CASRNRGGTNTGELFF. The J gene is TRBJ2-2, the V gene TRBV6-1, with 8 bases identical to TRBD2. V shed 6 bases, J shed 0 bases, and the junction held 6 bases outside the gene matches. Germline V gene lookup returns CDR1 MNHNS and CDR2 SASEGT. The CDR3 loop spans 16 amino acids.

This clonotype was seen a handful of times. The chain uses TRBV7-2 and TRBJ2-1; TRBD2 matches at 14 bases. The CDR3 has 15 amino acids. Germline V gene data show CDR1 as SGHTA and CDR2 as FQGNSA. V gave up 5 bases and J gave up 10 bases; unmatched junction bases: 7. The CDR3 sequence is CASSGPGLAGEEQFF. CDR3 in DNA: TGTGCCAGCAGCGGCCCGGGACTAGCGGGGGAAGAGCAGTTCTTC.

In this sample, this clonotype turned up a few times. For the CDR3, the DNA is TGCGCCAGCAGCCAGCTGAATGGGGGGCACAATGAGCAGTTCTTC. Encoded protein: CASSQLNGGHNEQFF. The chain recombines TRBV4-1 with TRBJ2-1; possibly TRBD1 or TRBD2 for D (6 bases each). Trimming left V 3 bases short and J 5 bases short, with 14 bases between. This CDR3 comprises 15 residues. Germline assignment: CDR1 MGHRA and CDR2 YSYEKL.

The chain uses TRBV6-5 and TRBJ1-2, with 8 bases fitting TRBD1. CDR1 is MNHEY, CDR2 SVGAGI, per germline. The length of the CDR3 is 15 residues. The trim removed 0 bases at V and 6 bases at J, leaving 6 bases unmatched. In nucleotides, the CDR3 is TGTGCCAGCAGTTACTCCTGGACAGGGCCGCATGGCTACACCTTC. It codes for CASSYSWTGPHGYTF.

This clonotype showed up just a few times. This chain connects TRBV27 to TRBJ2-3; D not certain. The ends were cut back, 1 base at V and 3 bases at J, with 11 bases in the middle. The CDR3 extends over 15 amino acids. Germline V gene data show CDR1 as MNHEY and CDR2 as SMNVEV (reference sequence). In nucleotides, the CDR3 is TGTGCCAGCAGTTTATGGGCCCTGGGGACAGATACGCAGTATTTT. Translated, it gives CASSLWALGTDTQYF.

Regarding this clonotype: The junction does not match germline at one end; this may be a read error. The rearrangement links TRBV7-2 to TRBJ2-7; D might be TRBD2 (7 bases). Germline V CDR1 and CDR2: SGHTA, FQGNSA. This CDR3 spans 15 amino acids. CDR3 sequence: CANSSRGEGVYEQYF. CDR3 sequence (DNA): TGTGCCAACAGCTCTCGGGGGGAGGGGGTATACGAGCAGTACTTC.

The CDR3 spells CSAFGDRGNIQYF. CDR3 nucleotide sequence: TGCAGTGCCTTCGGGGACAGGGGGAACATTCAGTACTTC. The gene calls are TRBV20-1 and TRBJ2-4; TRBD1 agrees at 11 bases. Germline V gene data show CDR1 as DFQATT and CDR2 as SNEGSKA (reference sequence). The ends lost 6 bases at V and 7 bases at J; junction bases unmatched: 5. The CDR3 covers 13 residues.

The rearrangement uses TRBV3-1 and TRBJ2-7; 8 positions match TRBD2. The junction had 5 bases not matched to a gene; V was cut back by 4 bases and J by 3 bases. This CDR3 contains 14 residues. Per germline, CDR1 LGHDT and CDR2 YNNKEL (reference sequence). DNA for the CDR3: TGTGCCAGCAGCCGCGCGGGACTAGGCTACGAGCAGTACTTC. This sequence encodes CASSRAGLGYEQYF.

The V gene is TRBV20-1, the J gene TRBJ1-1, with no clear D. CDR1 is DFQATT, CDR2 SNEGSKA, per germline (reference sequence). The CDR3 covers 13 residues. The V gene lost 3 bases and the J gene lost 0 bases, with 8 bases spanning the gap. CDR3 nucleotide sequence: TGCAGTGCTAGGGGGTCCATGAACACTGAAGCTTTCTTT. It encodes CSARGSMNTEAFF.

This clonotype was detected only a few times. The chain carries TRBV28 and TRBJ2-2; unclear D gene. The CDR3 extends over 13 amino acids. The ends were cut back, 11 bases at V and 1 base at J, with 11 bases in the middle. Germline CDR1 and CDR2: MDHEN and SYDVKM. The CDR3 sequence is CAVYPQNTGELFF. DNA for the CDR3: TGTGCCGTTTACCCCCAGAACACCGGGGAGCTGTTTTTT.

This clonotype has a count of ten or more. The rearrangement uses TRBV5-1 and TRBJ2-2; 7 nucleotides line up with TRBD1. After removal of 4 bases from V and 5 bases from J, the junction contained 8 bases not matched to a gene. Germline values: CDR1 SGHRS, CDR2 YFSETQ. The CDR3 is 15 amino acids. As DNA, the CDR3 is TGCGCCAGCAGCGACGACAGGGCGTGGACCGGGGAGCTGTTTTTT. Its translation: CASSDDRAWTGELFF. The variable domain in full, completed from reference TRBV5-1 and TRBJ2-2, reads KAGVTQTPRYLIKTRGQQVTLSCSPISGHRSVSWYQQTPGQGLQFLFEYFSETQRNKGNFPGRFSGRQFSNSRSEMNVSTLELGDSALYLCASSDDRAWTGELFFGEGSRLTVL.

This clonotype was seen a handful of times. CDR3: CSARDLLNDYEQYV. The DNA for the CDR3 is TGCAGTGCTAGAGATCTCCTCAACGACTACGAGCAGTACGTC. The chain has TRBV20-1 and TRBJ2-7, with unresolved D. The V end was cut by 0 bases, the J end by 3 bases, with 12 bases between. CDR1 DFQATT and CDR2 SNEGSKA come from the germline V gene (reference sequence). This CDR3 is 14 amino acids long.

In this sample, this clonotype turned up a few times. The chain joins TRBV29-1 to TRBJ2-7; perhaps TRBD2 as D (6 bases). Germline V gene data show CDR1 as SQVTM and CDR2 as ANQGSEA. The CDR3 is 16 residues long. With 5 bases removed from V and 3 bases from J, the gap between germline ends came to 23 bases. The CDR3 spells CSVWDPGRDSIYEQYF. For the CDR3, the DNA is TGCAGCGTTTGGGACCCAGGAAGGGACTCTATCTACGAGCAGTACTTC.